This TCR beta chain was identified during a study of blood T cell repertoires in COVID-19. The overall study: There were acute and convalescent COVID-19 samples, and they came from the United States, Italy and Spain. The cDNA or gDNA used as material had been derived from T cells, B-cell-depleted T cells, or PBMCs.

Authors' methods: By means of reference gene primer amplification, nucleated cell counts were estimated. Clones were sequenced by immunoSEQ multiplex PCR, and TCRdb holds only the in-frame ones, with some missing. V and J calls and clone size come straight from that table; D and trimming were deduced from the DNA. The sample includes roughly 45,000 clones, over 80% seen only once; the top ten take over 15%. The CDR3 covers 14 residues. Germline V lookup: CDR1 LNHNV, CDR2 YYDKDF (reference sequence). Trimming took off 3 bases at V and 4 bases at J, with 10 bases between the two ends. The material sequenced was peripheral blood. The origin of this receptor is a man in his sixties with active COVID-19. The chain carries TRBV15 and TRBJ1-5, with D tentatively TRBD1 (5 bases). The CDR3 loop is CATSRSGVNQPQHF. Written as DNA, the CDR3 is TGTGCCACCAGCAGGTCGGGGGTTAATCAGCCCCAGCATTTT.